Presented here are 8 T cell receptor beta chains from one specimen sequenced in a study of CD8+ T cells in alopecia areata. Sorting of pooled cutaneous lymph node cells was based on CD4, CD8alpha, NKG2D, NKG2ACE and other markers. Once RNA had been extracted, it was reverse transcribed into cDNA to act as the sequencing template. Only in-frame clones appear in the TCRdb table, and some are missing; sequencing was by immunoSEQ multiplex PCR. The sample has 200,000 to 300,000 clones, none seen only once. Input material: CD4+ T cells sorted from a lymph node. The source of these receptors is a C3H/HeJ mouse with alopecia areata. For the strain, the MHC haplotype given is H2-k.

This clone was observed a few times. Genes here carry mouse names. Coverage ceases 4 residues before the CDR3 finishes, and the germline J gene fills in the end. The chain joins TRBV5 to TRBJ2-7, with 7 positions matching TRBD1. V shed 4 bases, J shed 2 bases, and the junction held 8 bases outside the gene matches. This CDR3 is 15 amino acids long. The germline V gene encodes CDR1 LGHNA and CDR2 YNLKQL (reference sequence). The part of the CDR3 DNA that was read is TGTGCCAGCAGCCTCCACCGGGACAGCACCTAT. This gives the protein CASSLHRDSTY. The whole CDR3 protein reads CASSLHRDSTYEQYF.

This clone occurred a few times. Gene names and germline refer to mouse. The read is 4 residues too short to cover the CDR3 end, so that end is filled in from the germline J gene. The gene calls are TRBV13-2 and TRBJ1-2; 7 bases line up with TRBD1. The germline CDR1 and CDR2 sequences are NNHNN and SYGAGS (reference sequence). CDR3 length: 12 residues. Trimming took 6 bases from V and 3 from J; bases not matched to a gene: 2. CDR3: CASDQGDSDYTF. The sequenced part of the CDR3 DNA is TGTGCCAGCGATCAGGGGGACTCC.

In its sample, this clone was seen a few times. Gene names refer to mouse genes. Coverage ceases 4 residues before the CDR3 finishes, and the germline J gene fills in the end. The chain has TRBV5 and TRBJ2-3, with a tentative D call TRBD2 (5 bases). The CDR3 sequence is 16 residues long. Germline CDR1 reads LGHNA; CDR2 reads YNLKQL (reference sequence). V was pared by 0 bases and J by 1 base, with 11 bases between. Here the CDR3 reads CASSQENTGGAETLYF. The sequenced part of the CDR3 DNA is TGTGCCAGCAGCCAAGAAAACACTGGAGGTGCAGAA.

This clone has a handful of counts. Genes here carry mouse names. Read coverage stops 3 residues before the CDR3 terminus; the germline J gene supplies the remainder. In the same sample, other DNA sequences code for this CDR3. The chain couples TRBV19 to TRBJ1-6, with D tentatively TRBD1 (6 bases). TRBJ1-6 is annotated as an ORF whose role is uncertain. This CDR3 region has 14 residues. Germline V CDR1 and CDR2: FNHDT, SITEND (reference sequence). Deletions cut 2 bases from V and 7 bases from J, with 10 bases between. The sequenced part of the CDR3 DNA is TGTGCCAGCAGTATTCAGGGGCGAAATTCGCCC. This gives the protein CASSIQGRNSP. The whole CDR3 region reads CASSIQGRNSPLYF.

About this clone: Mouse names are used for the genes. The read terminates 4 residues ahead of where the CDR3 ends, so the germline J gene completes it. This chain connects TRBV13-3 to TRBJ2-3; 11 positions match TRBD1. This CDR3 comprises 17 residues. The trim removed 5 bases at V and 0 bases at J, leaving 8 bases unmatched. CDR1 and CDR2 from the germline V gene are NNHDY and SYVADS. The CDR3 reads CASRGTGGFTSAETLYF. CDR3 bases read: TGTGCCAGCAGAGGGACAGGGGGTTTTACTAGTGCAGAA.

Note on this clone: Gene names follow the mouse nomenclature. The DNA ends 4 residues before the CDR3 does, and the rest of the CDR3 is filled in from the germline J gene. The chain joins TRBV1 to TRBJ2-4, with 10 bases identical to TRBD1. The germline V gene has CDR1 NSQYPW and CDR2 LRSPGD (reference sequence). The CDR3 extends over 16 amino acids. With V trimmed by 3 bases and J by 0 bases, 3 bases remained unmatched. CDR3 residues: CTCSARQGASQNTLYF. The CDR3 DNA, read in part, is TGCACCTGCAGTGCCCGACAGGGGGCGAGTCAAAAC.

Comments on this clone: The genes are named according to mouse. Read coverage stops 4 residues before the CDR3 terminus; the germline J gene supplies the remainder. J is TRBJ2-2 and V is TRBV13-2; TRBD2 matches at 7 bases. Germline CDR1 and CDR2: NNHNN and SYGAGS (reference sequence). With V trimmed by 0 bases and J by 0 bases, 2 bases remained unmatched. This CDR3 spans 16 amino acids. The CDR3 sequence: CASGDELGTNTGQLYF. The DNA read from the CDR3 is TGTGCCAGCGGTGATGAACTGGGGACAAACACCGGG.

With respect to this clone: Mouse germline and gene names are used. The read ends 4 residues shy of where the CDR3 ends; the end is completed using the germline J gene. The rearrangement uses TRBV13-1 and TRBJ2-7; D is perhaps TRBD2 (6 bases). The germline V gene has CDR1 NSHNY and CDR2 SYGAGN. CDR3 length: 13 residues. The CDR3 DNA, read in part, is TGTGCCAGCAGTGATATGGGGGAGTAT. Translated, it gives CASSDMGEY. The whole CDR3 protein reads CASSDMGEYEQYF.